This T cell receptor beta chain was found in a study of shared T cell receptors in the human thymus. Germline V CDR1 and CDR2: MDHEN, SYDVKM. With V trimmed by 5 bases and J by 0 bases, 8 bases remained unmatched. The CDR3 runs 16 residues. This table comes from immunoSEQ multiplex PCR, and its TCRdb copy is limited to in-frame clones, with some not included. Among some 760,000 clones listed, 80% to 90% were seen once. These sequences were also reported in another study, on human thymus T cells. That work contributes: Donor material was obtained from healthy Finnish infants undergoing corrective surgery for congenital heart defects. Thymus tissue for the work was resected from patients undergoing corrective heart surgery. Thymic and blood repertoires seemed to show skewed V and J gene use. Related research described strongly overlapping thymic repertoires in unrelated people.

The chain recombines TRBV28 with TRBJ2-7, with 9 nucleotides matching TRBD1. The specimen sequenced was thymocytes. This sequence was found in a girl under three years old with a congenital heart defect. CDR3 region: CASSPRGQGPSYEQYF. CDR3 coding DNA: TGTGCCAGCAGTCCTCGGGGACAGGGACCCTCCTACGAGCAGTACTTC.